What follows describes a single T cell receptor (beta chain). What it binds is unknown. Sequencing was performed with immunoSEQ multiplex PCR; in TCRdb, only in-frame clones are kept and a portion is missing. The sample yields about 94,000 clones, more than 70% seen once. This specimen belongs to a study of T cell responses to AZD1222 COVID-19 vaccine. In the study overall: Samples with a second dose at about 4 or about 12 weeks were pooled together.

Whole-study findings and limits: White British donors predominated, females outnumbered males, and clonal diversity was possibly underestimated. At study baseline, merely a handful of AZD1222 recipients were seropositive. Repertoires were obtained only post-peak T cell response.

Trimming shortened V by 7 bases and J by 4 bases, and 19 bases separated the two germline ends. The CDR3 loop spans 15 amino acids. Germline V CDR1 and CDR2: SEHNR, FQNEAQ (reference sequence). V and J are TRBV7-9 and TRBJ1-2; D is ambiguous. The sequence came from an adult in good health. The source was peripheral blood, collected on day 0 of AZD1222 vaccination. The CDR3 is CASKADRNPSYGYTF. In DNA, the CDR3 is TGTGCCAGCAAAGCGGACCGCAACCCCTCCTATGGCTACACCTTC.